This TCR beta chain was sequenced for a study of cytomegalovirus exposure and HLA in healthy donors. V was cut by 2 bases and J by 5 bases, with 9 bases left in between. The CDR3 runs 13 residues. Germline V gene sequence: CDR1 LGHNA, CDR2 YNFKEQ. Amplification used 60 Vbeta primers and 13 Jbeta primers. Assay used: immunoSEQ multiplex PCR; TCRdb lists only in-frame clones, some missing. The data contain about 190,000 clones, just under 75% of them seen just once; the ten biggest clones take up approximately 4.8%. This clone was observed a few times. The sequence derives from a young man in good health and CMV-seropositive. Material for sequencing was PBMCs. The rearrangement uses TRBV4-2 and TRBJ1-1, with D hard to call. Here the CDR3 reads CASSQPLSTEAFF. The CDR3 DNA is TGTGCCAGCAGCCAACCCCTTTCGACTGAAGCTTTCTTT.